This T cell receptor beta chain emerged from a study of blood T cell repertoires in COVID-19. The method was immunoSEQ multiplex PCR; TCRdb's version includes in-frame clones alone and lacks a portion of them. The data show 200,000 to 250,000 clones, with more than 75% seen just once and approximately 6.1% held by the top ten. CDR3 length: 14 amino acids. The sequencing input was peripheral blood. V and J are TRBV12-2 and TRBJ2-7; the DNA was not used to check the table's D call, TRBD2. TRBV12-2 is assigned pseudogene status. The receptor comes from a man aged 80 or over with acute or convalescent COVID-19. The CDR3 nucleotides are TGTGCAAGTCGCTTAGGTGCCCCCGCGGACGAGCAGTACGTC. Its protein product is CASRLGAPADEQYV.